A single sample gave rise to the 19 T cell receptor beta chains below, sequenced in a study of molecular identifiers for immune sequencing clone quantification. TCRdb recomputed calls from the PCR reads with MiXCR, one row per CDR3 protein. The table includes around 100,000 distinct CDR3 sequences, 35% detected once. The sequencing input was naive CD8+ T cells from blood, with Jurkat cell RNA spiked in. Subset noted: FACS-sorted CD8+CD4-CCR7+CD45RA+ naive T cells. The receptors were gathered from a human donor in good health. Some libraries in this study had Jurkat cell RNA spiked in.

The chain links TRBV4-3 to TRBJ2-1; D gene uncertain. CDR1 and CDR2 (germline): LGHNA, YSLEER. The CDR3 is made up of 13 amino acids. Between the trimmed V and J ends, which lost 2 bases and 5 bases, there was a span of 7 bases. The CDR3 here is CASSQSNNNEQFF. The CDR3, as DNA: TGCGCCAGCAGCCAATCTAATAACAATGAGCAGTTCTTC.

About this clonotype itself: A much larger clone is a single base away; this may be a read error. This sequence joins TRBV7-2 and TRBJ2-7, with unresolved D. V lost 5 bases and J 2 bases, leaving 10 bases between the germline ends. The germline CDR1 and CDR2 sequences are SGHTA and FQGNSA. This CDR3 comprises 13 residues. The chain's CDR3 is CASSPVAAYEQYF. As DNA, the CDR3 is TGTGCCAGCAGCCCGGTGGCAGCCTACGAGCAGTACTTC.

The chain employs TRBV9 and TRBJ2-2; TRBD1 aligns across 8 bases. This CDR3 comprises 18 residues. V lost 0 bases, J lost 7 bases, and 14 bases stayed unmatched. Germline V gene lookup returns CDR1 SGDLS and CDR2 YYNGEE. Written as DNA, the CDR3 is TGTGCCAGCAGCGTAGATTGGACAGGGTCCCGGTTCAACGGGGAGCTGTTTTTT. This codes for CASSVDWTGSRFNGELFF.

The chain recombines TRBV11-3 with TRBJ2-2, with 10 bases matching TRBD2. The CDR3 totals 16 residues. Unmatched junction bases numbered 10, after V lost 4 bases and J lost 8 bases. CDR1 SGHNT and CDR2 YENEEA come from the germline V gene. CDR3 residues: CASSSATPSGSGELFF. For the CDR3, the DNA is TGTGCCAGCAGCTCCGCTACCCCTAGCGGGAGTGGGGAGCTGTTTTTT. The whole variable domain, remainder taken from reference TRBV11-3 and TRBJ2-2, is EAGVVQSPRYKIIEKKQPVAFWCNPISGHNTLYWYLQNLGQGPELLIRYENEEAVDDSQLPKDRFSAERLKGVDSTLKIQPAELGDSAVYLCASSSATPSGSGELFFGEGSRLTVL.

Notes on this clonotype: A much larger clone lies a single base off, so this may be a read error. The chain uses TRBV29-1 and TRBJ2-7, with TRBD2 identical over 7 bases. Per germline, CDR1 SQVTM and CDR2 ANQGSEA. The CDR3 spans 15 residues. In DNA, the CDR3 is TGCAGCGATGAAGAGTTTGCGGGAGAGCAGTACGAGCAGTACTTC. The encoded protein is CSDEEFAGEQYEQYF.

Turning to this clonotype: This may be a read error, as it is one base from a much larger clone. This sequence joins TRBV28 and TRBJ2-7; D is undetermined. The germline gives CDR1 MDHEN, CDR2 SYDVKM. This CDR3 is 13 amino acids long. Here the CDR3 DNA reads TGTGTCAGCAGTTTACGTGGGCCATACGAGCAGTACTTC. The encoded protein is CVSSLRGPYEQYF.

Concerning this clonotype itself: At one of its ends the junction is not consistent with the germline gene, which may arise from a read error. The rearrangement uses TRBV6-1 and TRBJ1-3; D gene ambiguous. The CDR3 consists of 15 residues. CDR1 and CDR2 from the germline V gene are MNHNS and SASEGT. The chain's CDR3 is CASGDPGYSGNTLYF. CDR3 DNA sequence: TGTGCCAGCGGTGACCCAGGATATTCTGGAAATACGCTCTATTTT.

The chain has TRBV12-3 or TRBV12-4 and TRBJ2-3; 7 bases line up with TRBD1. V trimming: 3 bases; J trimming: 4 bases; junction bases outside the gene matches: 7. The CDR3 contains 15 residues. The CDR3 region is CASSFPRQGSDTQYF. The CDR3 coding sequence is TGTGCCAGCAGTTTCCCTAGACAGGGTTCAGATACGCAGTATTTT.

The chain is built from TRBV12-3 or TRBV12-4 and TRBJ2-3; TRBD1 agrees at 11 bases. This CDR3 comprises 17 residues. The junction had 11 bases not matched to a gene; V was cut back by 5 bases and J by 4 bases. Written as DNA, the CDR3 is TGTGCCAGCAGTGTGGACAGGGGGCGAGCCCCCCCAGATACGCAGTATTTT. Its translation is CASSVDRGRAPPDTQYF.

This chain links TRBV7-9 with TRBJ1-1; 9 bases map to TRBD1. There are 14 residues in the CDR3. CDR1 and CDR2 from the germline V gene are SEHNR and FQNEAQ (reference sequence). The trim removed 5 bases at V and 3 bases at J, leaving 4 bases unmatched. This CDR3 reads CASSEQGAYTEAFF. The CDR3 bases are TGTGCCAGCAGCGAACAGGGGGCGTACACTGAAGCTTTCTTT.

V is TRBV6-5 and J is TRBJ2-2; TRBD1 aligns across 7 bases. This CDR3 spans 17 amino acids. Germline-derived CDR1 and CDR2 are MNHEY and SVGAGI. V shed 6 bases and J 1 base; nucleotides not matched to a gene: 11. This CDR3 is CASSSYKGGGNTGELFF. CDR3 nucleotide sequence: TGTGCCAGCAGCTCTTATAAAGGGGGCGGGAACACCGGGGAGCTGTTTTTT.

This clonotype has only a few counts. The V and J genes are TRBV10-3 and TRBJ2-3; D might be TRBD1 (6 bases). CDR3 length: 15 amino acids. The germline V gene encodes CDR1 ENHRY and CDR2 SYGVKD. The V gene lost 5 bases and the J gene lost 0 bases, with 12 bases spanning the gap. The CDR3: CAISPDRSSTDTQYF. CDR3 nucleotide sequence: TGTGCCATCAGTCCTGACAGGTCTAGCACAGATACGCAGTATTTT.

The chain is built from TRBV5-1 and TRBJ2-3, with 11 bases fitting TRBD2. This CDR3 contains 17 residues. The germline V gene encodes CDR1 SGHRS and CDR2 YFSETQ. J was trimmed by 5 bases and V by 3 bases; bases with no gene match: 11. As DNA, the CDR3 is TGCGCCAGCAGCTCACCTCCACTAGCGGGAGTAAGAGATACGCAGTATTTT. Encoded protein: CASSSPPLAGVRDTQYF.

This clonotype has a count of ten or more. The chain uses TRBV24-1 and TRBJ2-1, with D unclear. V lost 3 bases to trimming and J lost 6 bases, with 8 bases between them. The CDR3 extends over 13 amino acids. Looked up from germline, CDR1 is KGHDR and CDR2 is SFDVKD. Here the CDR3 DNA reads TGTGCCACCAGTGATGAGACCTTCAATGAGCAGTTCTTC. Translation: CATSDETFNEQFF.

A few counts support this clonotype. The V gene is TRBV9, the J gene TRBJ2-2, with unresolved D. With 1 base removed from V and 8 bases from J, the gap between germline ends came to 6 bases. Germline CDR1 and CDR2: SGDLS and YYNGEE. CDR3 length equals 12 residues. The CDR3 DNA is TGTGCCAGCAGCGTAAGGCTTGGGGAGCTGTTTTTT. Its protein is CASSVRLGELFF.

In its sample, this clonotype was seen a few times. The CDR3 sequence is CASSSVNTGELFF. The CDR3 nucleotides read TGTGCCAGCAGCTCTGTCAACACCGGGGAGCTGTTTTTT. The chain has TRBV7-9 and TRBJ2-2; no firm D call. Looked up from germline, CDR1 is SEHNR and CDR2 is FQNEAQ (reference sequence). The CDR3 totals 13 residues. Between the trimmed V and J ends, which lost 4 bases and 2 bases, there was a span of 5 bases.

A note on this clonotype: Sequence at one end of the junction differs from germline and may be a read error. The J gene is TRBJ2-7, the V gene TRBV5-5; 7 nucleotides match TRBD1. The CDR3 is made up of 14 amino acids. CDR1 is SGHKS, CDR2 YYEKEE, per germline (reference sequence). Written as DNA, the CDR3 is TGTGCCAGCAGCTTGGGGGACAGCGCCTACGAGCAGTGCTTC. Amino acid sequence: CASSLGDSAYEQCF.

V is TRBV29-1 and J is TRBJ2-7; tentative D call: TRBD2 (5 bases). The ends were cut back, 4 bases at V and 2 bases at J, with 9 bases in the middle. Germline V gives CDR1 SQVTM, CDR2 ANQGSEA. There are 12 residues in the CDR3. Here the CDR3 reads CSVGGSTYEQYF. For the CDR3, the DNA is TGCAGCGTTGGAGGGAGCACCTACGAGCAGTACTTC.

This clonotype was recorded a few times. The chain couples TRBV27 to TRBJ2-5, with D unresolved. The CDR3 is 13 amino acids. The germline CDR1 and CDR2 sequences are MNHEY and SMNVEV (reference sequence). Trimming removed 0 bases from V and 5 bases from J, with 7 bases in between. This CDR3 reads CASSLSVVETQYF. CDR3 sequence (DNA): TGTGCCAGCAGTTTATCTGTGGTTGAGACCCAGTACTTC.